The 16 T cell receptor beta chains reported below all come from one sample, sequenced in a study of T cells in Graves' hyperthyroidism and ophthalmopathy. TCR beta CDR3 sequences were amplified from RNA transcripts. Carried out on the TCR CDR3, a first-round RT-PCR used the HTBI primer set. TCRdb re-analysed the multiplex PCR reads in MiXCR, keeping a single row per CDR3 protein. This table has hundreds of thousands of distinct CDR3 sequences, about 45% appearing once. The specimen was peripheral blood or thyroid tissue (not recorded which). These receptors all come from an adult man with Graves' disease, either hyperthyroidism or ophthalmopathy (not recorded which).

V is TRBV7-9 and J is TRBJ2-7; 12 nucleotides match TRBD2. V was pared by 6 bases and J by 0 bases, with 6 bases of the junction left unmatched. The length of the CDR3 is 16 residues. Germline CDR1 SEHNR, CDR2 FQNEAQ (reference sequence). CDR3: CASSRLAGASSYEQYF. The DNA of the CDR3 is TGTGCCAGCAGTCGACTAGCGGGGGCGAGCTCCTACGAGCAGTACTTC.

The chain combines TRBV7-8 with TRBJ2-5; D possibly matches TRBD1 or TRBD2 (5 bases each). Germline CDR1 is SGHVS and CDR2 is FQNEAQ. V lost 5 bases, J lost 5 bases, and 18 bases lay in between. CDR3 size: 15 residues. This CDR3 reads CASSPEPRDAETQYF. The CDR3 DNA sequence: TGTGCCAGCAGCCCTGAGCCCAGGGACGCGGAGACCCAGTACTTC.

A remark on this clonotype: No DNA is shown, since the ends of the CDR3 on it are uncertain; the CDR3 is the one TCRdb lists. The chain is built from TRBV25-1 and TRBJ1-2. Germline CDR1 and CDR2: MGHDK and SYGVNS. The CDR3 length is 18 residues, termini included. The CDR3 reads CASIYLCSVESGNYGYTF.

This clonotype was seen repeatedly, ten times or more. This sequence joins TRBV29-1 and TRBJ1-2; the D gene is possibly TRBD1 (6 bases). Looked up from germline, CDR1 is SQVTM and CDR2 is ANQGSEA. Trimming left V 4 bases short and J 8 bases short, with 14 bases between. CDR3 size: 12 residues. CDR3 loop: CSVVQGGSGYTF. CDR3 nucleotides: TGCAGCGTTGTGCAAGGGGGGTCCGGCTACACCTTC.

This chain connects TRBV6-1 to TRBJ1-6, with D possibly being TRBD1 (6 bases). Trimming pared 2 bases from V and 4 bases from J, leaving 6 bases between. The CDR3 length is 14 residues. The germline V gene encodes CDR1 MNHNS and CDR2 SASEGT. CDR3 nucleotides: TGTGCCAGCAGTGAAACAGGGTATAATTCACCCCTCCACTTT. Residues: CASSETGYNSPLHF.

The chain couples TRBV14 to TRBJ1-4, with 8 bases that match TRBD1. Per germline, CDR1 SGHDN and CDR2 FVKESK. There are 18 residues in the CDR3. V shed 0 bases, J shed 4 bases, and the junction held 10 bases outside the gene matches. CDR3 nucleotides: TGTGCCAGCAGCCAAGACCGGGACAGGAGAGACGTTAATGAAAAACTGTTTTTT. Translated: CASSQDRDRRDVNEKLFF.

In this sample, this clonotype turned up once. J is TRBJ1-2 and V is TRBV20-1; a weak D match, TRBD1 (5 bases). The CDR3 consists of 15 residues. CDR1 DFQATT and CDR2 SNEGSKA come from the germline V gene (reference sequence). V lost 0 bases, J lost 3 bases, and 14 bases lay in between. In DNA form, the CDR3 reads TGCAGTGCTAGAGATGGGGGGTCAGCAGACTATGGCTACACCTTC. Encoded protein: CSARDGGSADYGYTF.

This clonotype was seen a few times. V and J are TRBV2 and TRBJ2-2, with D unresolved. The CDR3 runs to 12 residues. CDR1 is SNHLY, CDR2 FYNNEI, per germline. V shed 3 bases and J shed 7 bases, with 6 bases lying between them. The CDR3 spells CASSEDGGELFF. Written as DNA, the CDR3 is TGTGCCAGCAGTGAGGACGGCGGGGAGCTGTTTTTT.

The chain is built from TRBV6-5 and TRBJ1-4; D ambiguous. V gave up 6 bases and J gave up 0 bases, with 8 bases separating them. CDR1 is MNHEY and CDR2 is SVGAGI in the germline V gene. This CDR3 contains 14 residues. The CDR3 nucleotides read TGTGCCAGCAGGCTTCTAGCAACTAATGAAAAACTGTTTTTT. Encoded protein: CASRLLATNEKLFF.

This clonotype was counted many times. The J gene is TRBJ1-5, the V gene TRBV7-9, with D perhaps TRBD1 (5 bases). The CDR3 length is 14 residues. Trimming pared 3 bases from V and 2 bases from J, leaving 8 bases between. Per germline, CDR1 SEHNR and CDR2 FQNEAQ (reference sequence). The chain's CDR3 is CASSLSRGNQPQHF. The CDR3 DNA reads as TGTGCCAGCAGCTTGAGCAGGGGCAATCAGCCCCAGCATTTT.

Of note for this clonotype: A clone one base away is much larger, so this may be a read error. V gene TRBV7-8 combines with J gene TRBJ2-7; 7 bases are shared with TRBD1. Germline V gives CDR1 SGHVS, CDR2 FQNEAQ. The CDR3 length is 13 residues. V was pared by 7 bases and J by 2 bases, with 5 bases of the junction left unmatched. The CDR3 DNA reads TGTGCCAGCAACCGGGACAGCCCCTACGAGCAGTACTTC. It translates to CASNRDSPYEQYF.

The chain has TRBV5-4 and TRBJ1-6; 7 nucleotides match TRBD1. With 5 bases clipped from V and 12 bases from J, the junction kept 8 bases outside the gene matches. The CDR3 totals 13 residues. Looked up from germline, CDR1 is SGHNT and CDR2 is YYREEE (reference sequence). CDR3 DNA: TGTGCCAGCAGTTCCCCAGGGGGACGACCCCTCCACTTT. It yields the protein CASSSPGGRPLHF.

This clonotype was observed a few times. The J gene is TRBJ1-4, the V gene TRBV4-1, with a possible D match to TRBD1 (5 bases). Trimming took off 4 bases at V and 8 bases at J, with 23 bases between the two ends. The CDR3 loop spans 17 amino acids. CDR1 and CDR2 (germline): MGHRA, YSYEKL. CDR3 residues: CASSRTPSGGWGEKLFF. In nucleotides, the CDR3 is TGCGCCAGCAGCCGAACTCCATCAGGAGGCTGGGGCGAAAAACTGTTTTTT.

In its sample, this clonotype was seen once. CDR3 amino acids: CATSAGTAGETQYF. The CDR3 region has the DNA TGTGCCACCAGTGCCGGGACAGCGGGGGAGACCCAGTACTTC. The gene calls are TRBV24-1 and TRBJ2-5; tentatively, D is TRBD1 or TRBD2 (7 bases each). The V and J ends lost 5 bases and 5 bases respectively, with 14 bases between them. The CDR3 has 14 residues. Per the germline V gene, CDR1 is KGHDR and CDR2 is SFDVKD.

The V gene is TRBV20-1, the J gene TRBJ2-7, with TRBD2 matching 7 bases. Germline assignment: CDR1 DFQATT and CDR2 SNEGSKA (reference sequence). With 5 bases clipped from V and 2 bases from J, the junction kept 6 bases outside the gene matches. CDR3 length: 13 residues. The CDR3 region is CSAGGGGPYEQYF. CDR3 bases: TGCAGTGCTGGCGGGGGAGGGCCCTACGAGCAGTACTTC.

This clonotype was found many times. CDR3 loop: CSVPDKHYGYTF. CDR3 nucleotides: TGCAGCGTTCCCGACAAACACTATGGCTACACCTTC. The V call is TRBV29-1, the J call TRBJ1-2; D call uncertain. The germline CDR1 and CDR2 sequences are SQVTM and ANQGSEA. This CDR3 is built from 12 residues. Trimming took 5 bases from V and 3 from J, leaving 10 bases between them.